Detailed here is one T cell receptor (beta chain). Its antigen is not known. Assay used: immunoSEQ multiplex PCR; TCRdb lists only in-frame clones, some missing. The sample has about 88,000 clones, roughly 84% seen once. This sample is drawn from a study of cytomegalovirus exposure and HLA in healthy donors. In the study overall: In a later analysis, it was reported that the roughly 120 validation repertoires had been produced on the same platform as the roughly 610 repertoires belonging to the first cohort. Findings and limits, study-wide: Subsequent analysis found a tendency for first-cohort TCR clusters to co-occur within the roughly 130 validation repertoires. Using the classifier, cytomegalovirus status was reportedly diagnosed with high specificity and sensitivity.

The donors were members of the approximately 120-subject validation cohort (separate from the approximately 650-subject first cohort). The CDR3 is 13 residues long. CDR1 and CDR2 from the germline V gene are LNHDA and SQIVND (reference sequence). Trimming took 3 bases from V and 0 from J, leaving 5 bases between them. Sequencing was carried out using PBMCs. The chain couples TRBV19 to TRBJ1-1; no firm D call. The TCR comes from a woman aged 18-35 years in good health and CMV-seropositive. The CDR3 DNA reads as TGTGCCAGTAGTATTTCCGTGAACACTGAAGCTTTCTTT. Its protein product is CASSISVNTEAFF.